The rows below give T cell receptor beta chains drawn from one sample of a study of PD-1 blockade in classical Hodgkin lymphoma. Method: immunoSEQ multiplex PCR; TCRdb's copy keeps in-frame clones and lacks some. The repertoire has tens of thousands of clones, 70% to 75% of them found once; the top ten carry approximately 21%. Sample: peripheral blood mononuclear cells (PBMCs), taken before the fourth cycle of nivolumab. The receptors here all came from a human donor with classical Hodgkin lymphoma. CDR3s include the opening cysteine and the closing phenylalanine or tryptophan. The D gene is left open where the match is weak. Clone size is stated in some rows and not others, as once, few, many or a class when expanded.

CDR3 | DNA | D | size | J | V
CSGSGTSGGNEQFF | TGCAGCGGATCCGGGACTAGCGGGGGGAATGAGCAGTTCTTC | TRBD2 | few | TRBJ2-1 | TRBV29-1
CASSQRTKASNQPQHF | TGTGCCAGCAGCCAAAGGACAAAAGCTAGCAATCAGCCCCAGCATTTT | NA | NA | TRBJ1-5 | TRBV14
CAWTRVTSVGTGELFF | TGTGCCTGGACAAGGGTTACTAGCGTGGGTACCGGGGAGCTGTTTTTT | TRBD2 | NA | TRBJ2-2 | TRBV30
CSATLAGEQYF | TGCAGTGCTACCCTAGCGGGCGAGCAGTACTTC | TRBD2 | few | TRBJ2-7 | TRBV20-1
CASSQDITGDQPQHF | TGCGCCAGCAGCCAAGATATAACAGGGGATCAGCCCCAGCATTTT | TRBD1 | NA | TRBJ1-5 | TRBV4-1
CASSDRGDNSPLHF | TGTGCCAGCAGTGACAGGGGAGATAATTCACCCCTCCACTTT | NA | NA | TRBJ1-6 | TRBV2
CASSLPGELFF | TGTGCCAGCAGCCTACCCGGGGAGCTGTTTTTT | NA | NA | TRBJ2-2 | TRBV7-6
CASSSQASNQPQHF | TGTGCCAGCAGTTCACAGGCTAGCAATCAGCCCCAGCATTTT | NA | few | TRBJ1-5 | TRBV27
CASSDLQVLSGELFF | TGTGCCAGCAGTGATTTACAGGTTCTCTCCGGGGAGCTGTTTTTT | NA | NA | TRBJ2-2 | TRBV6-1
CASSDSLVTREPLYNEQFF | TGTGCCAGCAGCGATTCCCTCGTAACGCGGGAGCCCCTTTACAATGAGCAGTTCTTC | TRBD2 | few | TRBJ2-1 | TRBV9
CASGLNSYEQYF | TGTGCCAGCGGTTTGAATTCCTACGAGCAGTACTTC | NA | NA | TRBJ2-7 | TRBV6-5
CASTLAGVGELFF | TGTGCCAGCACGCTAGCGGGTGTCGGGGAGCTGTTTTTT | TRBD2 | NA | TRBJ2-2 | TRBV11-2
CASSQDPPHTRGETQYF | TGCGCCAGCAGCCAAGATCCCCCCCACACAAGGGGAGAGACCCAGTACTTC | NA | NA | TRBJ2-5 | TRBV4-1
CASRRFGENTIYF | TGTGCCAGCAGAAGGTTCGGGGAAAACACCATATATTTT | NA | few | TRBJ1-3 | TRBV6-6
CASSPRTGVDEQFF | TGTGCCAGCTCCCCCAGAACAGGGGTAGATGAGCAGTTCTTC | TRBD1 | once | TRBJ2-1 | TRBV18
CASNRQGSYNEQFF | TGTGCCAGTAATCGACAGGGCTCCTACAATGAGCAGTTCTTC | TRBD1 | NA | TRBJ2-1 | TRBV19
CASKRDRSVYEQYF | TGTGCCAGCAAAAGGGACAGGTCAGTCTACGAGCAGTACTTC | TRBD1 | NA | TRBJ2-7 | TRBV19
CASSLFSGNNSPLHF | TGTGCCAGCAGTTTATTTTCCGGGAATAATTCACCCCTCCACTTT | NA | few | TRBJ1-6 | TRBV28
CASSLMGAGFDEQYF | TGTGCCAGCAGCTTAATGGGCGCTGGGTTTGACGAGCAGTACTTC | NA | once | TRBJ2-7 | TRBV11-2
CASSLYRDPETQYF | TGTGCCAGCAGCTTATACCGGGATCCAGAGACCCAGTACTTC | NA | NA | TRBJ2-5 | TRBV7-8
CASSFGHSNTGELFF | TGCGCCAGCAGCTTCGGACATTCGAACACCGGGGAGCTGTTTTTT | NA | NA | TRBJ2-2 | TRBV5-1
CASSLGLGYYNEQFF | TGTGCCAGCAGCTTAGGGTTGGGGTACTACAATGAGCAGTTCTTC | NA | NA | TRBJ2-1 | TRBV7-9
CATSREWTGADGYTF | TGTGCCACCAGCAGAGAATGGACAGGGGCGGATGGCTACACCTTC | TRBD1 | NA | TRBJ1-2 | TRBV15
CASSQATGPTDTQYF | TGCGCCAGCAGCCAAGCGACAGGACCCACAGATACGCAGTATTTT | NA | NA | TRBJ2-3 | TRBV4-1
CASSVWTSGNTWNEQFF | TGTGCCAGCAGTGTTTGGACTAGCGGGAACACCTGGAATGAGCAGTTCTTC | TRBD2 | NA | TRBJ2-1 | TRBV25-1
CASSLFGGFLDTEAFF | TGTGCCAGCAGCTTGTTCGGGGGCTTTTTGGACACTGAAGCTTTCTTT | NA | NA | TRBJ1-1 | TRBV5-4
CASSASGLNTGELFF | TGCGCCAGCAGCGCGTCCGGACTTAACACCGGGGAGCTGTTTTTT | NA | NA | TRBJ2-2 | TRBV5-1
CASSLQLTSYEQYF | TGTGCCAGCAGCTTGCAGCTGACTAGCTACGAGCAGTACTTC | NA | NA | TRBJ2-7 | TRBV5-6
CASSLAGLMGNEAFF | TGTGCCAGCAGCTTAGCGGGCCTTATGGGTAATGAAGCTTTCTTT | NA | NA | TRBJ1-1 | TRBV7-9
CASSPTDTYEQYF | TGTGCCAGTTCTCCCACCGATACCTACGAGCAGTACTTC | NA | NA | TRBJ2-7 | TRBV19
CAISGPSYEQYF | TGTGCCATCAGCGGACCATCCTACGAGCAGTACTTC | NA | NA | TRBJ2-7 | TRBV10-3
CSVEGYTTDTQYF | TGCAGCGTTGAAGGCTATACCACAGATACGCAGTATTTT | NA | NA | TRBJ2-3 | TRBV29-1
CASSQTGTLSYNEQFF | TGCGCCAGCAGCCAAACCGGGACCCTATCCTACAATGAGCAGTTCTTC | NA | few | TRBJ2-1 | TRBV4-1
CASRDTGKSSYEQYF | TGCGCCAGCAGAGATACAGGGAAGTCCTCCTACGAGCAGTACTTC | NA | NA | TRBJ2-7 | TRBV10-2
CASSLGQGTNEKLFF | TGCGCCAGCAGCCTTGGTCAGGGAACTAATGAAAAACTGTTTTTT | NA | NA | TRBJ1-4 | TRBV5-1
CASSLDRGREHTF | TGTGCCAGCAGCTTAGATCGGGGACGGGAACACACGTTT | NA | NA | TRBJ1-5 | TRBV11-2
CASSIGVGTEAFF | TGTGCCAGTAGTATCGGAGTGGGCACTGAAGCTTTCTTT | NA | NA | TRBJ1-1 | TRBV19
CASSETGLAGGPRELFF | TGTGCCAGCAGCGAGACTGGACTAGCGGGAGGACCCCGGGAGCTGTTTTTT | TRBD2 | NA | TRBJ2-2 | TRBV7-6
CASSIEGTGYGYTF | TGTGCCAGTAGTATAGAGGGGACGGGCTATGGCTACACCTTC | NA | NA | TRBJ1-2 | TRBV19
CASSLTSVTLAEPYNEQFF | TGTGCCAGCAGCTTGACCTCAGTTACTCTAGCGGAGCCCTACAATGAGCAGTTCTTC | TRBD2 | NA | TRBJ2-1 | TRBV7-9
CASSPLLGTGTYNEQFF | TGTGCCAGCAGCCCACTCCTCGGGACTGGTACTTACAATGAGCAGTTCTTC | NA | NA | TRBJ2-1 | TRBV27
CASSSRQVNTEAFF | TGCGCCAGCAGCTCGCGGCAGGTGAACACTGAAGCTTTCTTT | NA | NA | TRBJ1-1 | TRBV5-1
CASRGDWNEQFF | TGTGCCAGTAGGGGCGATTGGAATGAGCAGTTCTTC | NA | once | TRBJ2-1 | TRBV19
CASSLVAGGAFDEQFF | TGTGCCAGCAGCTTAGTTGCAGGGGGTGCTTTCGATGAGCAGTTCTTC | TRBD1 | NA | TRBJ2-1 | TRBV7-9
CASSEKRPGPDTQYF | TGCGCCAGCAGTGAGAAGCGGCCAGGGCCAGATACGCAGTATTTT | NA | once | TRBJ2-3 | TRBV10-1
CASSFSGDTQYF | TGTGCCAGCAGTTTTAGCGGTGATACGCAGTATTTT | NA | few | TRBJ2-3 | TRBV6-1
CASSNGLLAEQYF | TGTGCCAGTAGTAACGGTCTCCTCGCCGAGCAGTACTTC | NA | NA | TRBJ2-7 | TRBV19
CASSESGTTNTGELFF | TGCGCCAGCAGTGAGTCGGGGACTACTAACACCGGGGAGCTGTTTTTT | TRBD2 | NA | TRBJ2-2 | TRBV10-1
CASRALSDQPQHF | TGTGCCAGCAGGGCCCTGAGTGATCAGCCCCAGCATTTT | NA | few | TRBJ1-5 | TRBV28
CASSLGQGRFF | TGCGCCAGCAGCTTGGGTCAGGGACGGTTCTTC | NA | NA | TRBJ2-1 | TRBV5-1
CASSQGGAGGNEQFF | TGTGCCAGCAGTCAAGGGGGCGCGGGAGGAAATGAGCAGTTCTTC | NA | few | TRBJ2-1 | TRBV25-1
CASGSQRPGILPTNEKLFF | TGTGCTAGTGGTTCGCAAAGGCCAGGGATCTTACCAACTAATGAAAAACTGTTTTTT | NA | few | TRBJ1-4 | TRBV12-5
CASRLAGGHFNEQFF | TGTGCCTCCCGATTGGCGGGAGGGCATTTCAATGAGCAGTTCTTC | TRBD2 | NA | TRBJ2-1 | TRBV27
CSAWSNYGYTF | TGCAGTGCTTGGTCTAACTATGGCTACACCTTC | NA | NA | TRBJ1-2 | TRBV20-1